The 18 T cell receptor beta chains reported below all come from one sample, sequenced in a study of blood T cell repertoires in COVID-19. This table comes from immunoSEQ multiplex PCR, and its TCRdb copy is limited to in-frame clones, with some not included. The sample consists of about 170,000 clones, approximately 86% of them appearing once. The sample was peripheral blood. The receptors shown here come from an elderly woman with COVID-19, enrolled during active disease.

This clone was detected once. This chain connects TRBV11-3 to TRBJ2-1; 10 nucleotides match TRBD2. Germline CDR1 reads SGHNT; CDR2 reads YENEEA. With V trimmed by 5 bases and J by 8 bases, 9 bases remained unmatched. There are 15 residues in the CDR3. CDR3 nucleotides: TGTGCCAGCAGCGTATCTAGCGGGAGTTTCGATGAGCAGTTCTTC. This encodes CASSVSSGSFDEQFF. The full variable domain, in which reference TRBV11-3 and TRBJ2-1 provide the parts outside the CDR3, is EAGVVQSPRYKIIEKKQPVAFWCNPISGHNTLYWYLQNLGQGPELLIRYENEEAVDDSQLPKDRFSAERLKGVDSTLKIQPAELGDSAVYLCASSVSSGSFDEQFFGPGTRLTVL.

This clone was observed a single time. DNA of the CDR3: TGTGCCAGCAGCCAACGGCTAGCGGGGGACCAAGAGACCCAGTACTTC. This gives the protein CASSQRLAGDQETQYF. The J gene is TRBJ2-5, the V gene TRBV3-1 (or the pseudogene TRBV3-2); the match to TRBD2 covers 10 bases. Trimming removed 2 bases from V and 0 bases from J; junction bases left unmatched: 3. CDR3 length: 16 residues. Germline CDR1 and CDR2: LGHDT and YNNKEL (reference sequence).

This clone was found a few times. The rearrangement joins TRBV3-1 (or the pseudogene TRBV3-2) to TRBJ1-1; 7 nucleotides align to TRBD1. The CDR3 is 17 amino acids. V lost 5 bases to trimming and J lost 4 bases; unmatched junction nucleotides: 16. Germline assignment: CDR1 LGHDT and CDR2 YNNKEL (reference sequence). The CDR3 spells CASSERGQGVRSTEAFF. The CDR3 DNA sequence: TGTGCCAGCAGCGAAAGGGGGCAGGGGGTGAGAAGCACTGAAGCTTTCTTT.

This clone was seen once. The genes are TRBV19 and TRBJ1-5; 7 nucleotides align to TRBD1. Germline lookup yields CDR1 LNHDA and CDR2 SQIVND (reference sequence). The V and J ends lost 4 bases and 4 bases, in that order; junction bases with no gene match: 7. The CDR3 has 15 residues. CDR3 in DNA: TGTGCCAGTAGTACCACGGGACAGAGTAATCAGCCCCAGCATTTT. The encoded protein is CASSTTGQSNQPQHF.

In its sample, this clone was seen once. The V and J genes are TRBV27 and TRBJ1-2; 7 bases align to TRBD1. Germline lookup yields CDR1 MNHEY and CDR2 SMNVEV (reference sequence). Losses at the gene ends were 2 bases for V and 6 bases for J; bases not matched to a gene: 3. The CDR3 length is 13 residues. CDR3: CASSLGDRHGYTF. The CDR3 region has the DNA TGTGCCAGCAGTTTAGGGGACAGACATGGCTACACCTTC.

This chain uses TRBV7-2 with TRBJ1-5; the D gene is possibly TRBD1 (6 bases). This CDR3 comprises 13 residues. V lost 5 bases and J 4 bases, leaving 9 bases between the germline ends. Germline V gene sequence: CDR1 SGHTA, CDR2 FQGNSA. The CDR3 loop is CASSEGGNQPQHF. Written as DNA, the CDR3 is TGTGCCAGCAGCGAGGGGGGGAATCAGCCCCAGCATTTT.

In the case of this clone: The same CDR3 is also encoded by other DNA sequences in this sample. The chain links TRBV5-1 to TRBJ1-2, with a weak D call TRBD1 (5 bases). Germline V CDR1 and CDR2: SGHRS, YFSETQ. The V end lost 2 bases, the J end lost 3 bases, and 8 bases lay between the germline ends. CDR3 length: 13 amino acids. The CDR3 DNA sequence: TGCGCCAGCAGCTTAGCGGGGGACTATGGCTACACCTTC. Its protein product is CASSLAGDYGYTF.

This clone was detected only a few times. The chain joins TRBV6-5 to TRBJ1-1, with D unresolved. This CDR3 is 11 amino acids long. V lost 4 bases, J lost 3 bases, and 3 bases lay in between. Germline CDR1 and CDR2: MNHEY and SVGAGI. CDR3: CASSSYTEAFF. CDR3 bases: TGTGCCAGCAGTTCTTACACTGAAGCTTTCTTT.

This chain joins TRBV10-2 and TRBJ2-7; TRBD1 agrees at 8 bases. With 6 bases clipped from V and 6 bases from J, the junction kept 4 bases outside the gene matches. Germline-derived CDR1 and CDR2 are WSHSY and SAAADI. CDR3 length: 12 residues. The CDR3 is CASRLTGGEQYF. The CDR3 nucleotides read TGCGCCAGCAGACTTACAGGGGGCGAGCAGTACTTC.

This clone was seen a single time. The chain couples TRBV7-9 to TRBJ1-5; TRBD1 might be the D (6 bases). The CDR3 has 14 amino acids. V was pared by 5 bases and J by 4 bases, with 12 bases between. Germline V CDR1 and CDR2: SEHNR, FQNEAQ (reference sequence). CDR3 sequence (DNA): TGTGCCAGCAGCCAGGACAGTGCTAATCAGCCCCAGCATTTT. Its translation: CASSQDSANQPQHF.

This clone has just one count. V and J are TRBV5-1 and TRBJ2-1; D not certain. CDR3 size: 16 residues. The V gene lost 0 bases and the J gene lost 1 base, with 11 bases spanning the gap. The V gene's germline CDR1 is SGHRS and CDR2 YFSETQ. CDR3 residues: CASSLVGRISYNEQFF. For the CDR3, the DNA is TGCGCCAGCAGCTTGGTGGGCAGGATATCCTACAATGAGCAGTTCTTC.

This clone was recorded only once. This sequence joins TRBV4-3 and TRBJ1-4, with D possibly matching TRBD1 (5 bases). Germline V gene lookup returns CDR1 LGHNA and CDR2 YSLEER. Between the trimmed V and J ends, which lost 0 bases and 7 bases, there was a span of 15 bases. CDR3 length: 16 residues. The CDR3 loop reads CASSQDWPRQGEKLFF. The CDR3 region has the DNA TGCGCCAGCAGCCAAGATTGGCCTCGTCAGGGTGAAAAACTGTTTTTT.

The J gene is TRBJ2-5, the V gene TRBV7-2; TRBD2 matches at 9 bases. Germline-derived CDR1 and CDR2 are SGHTA and FQGNSA. The CDR3 loop spans 15 amino acids. Unmatched junction bases numbered 9, after V lost 5 bases and J lost 5 bases. The CDR3 nucleotides are TGTGCCAGCAGCCGCCCCGGGACTAGCTTTGAGACCCAGTACTTC. It yields the protein CASSRPGTSFETQYF.

V and J are TRBV27 and TRBJ2-1; a possible D gene is TRBD2 (6 bases). Germline assignment: CDR1 MNHEY and CDR2 SMNVEV (reference sequence). V lost 2 bases to trimming and J lost 1 base, with 12 bases between them. The CDR3 consists of 16 residues. In DNA form, the CDR3 reads TGTGCCAGCAGTTTAATCGGGAGTCATTCCTACAATGAGCAGTTCTTC. Translating it yields CASSLIGSHSYNEQFF.

The chain links TRBV10-1 to TRBJ1-6, with D possibly TRBD1 on 6 matching bases. V was pared by 10 bases and J by 5 bases, with 24 bases between. There are 17 residues in the CDR3. CDR1 is WNHNN, CDR2 SYGVQD, per germline (reference sequence). The CDR3 here is CATTPPKGTPDNSPLHF. Written as DNA, the CDR3 is TGCGCCACCACTCCCCCGAAAGGGACACCCGATAATTCACCCCTCCACTTT.

This clone has just a few counts. V gene TRBV29-1 combines with J gene TRBJ1-1; TRBD1 aligns across 7 bases. J gave up 7 bases and V 4 bases, and 6 bases lay outside the gene matches. CDR3 size: 12 residues. In germline, CDR1 is SQVTM, CDR2 ANQGSEA. CDR3 sequence (DNA): TGCAGCGTTGGTACAGGGGTGGGTGAAGCTTTCTTT. Amino acid sequence: CSVGTGVGEAFF.

V usage is TRBV9 and J usage is TRBJ2-1; TRBD2 might be the D (6 bases). CDR3 length: 15 residues. V was cut by 3 bases and J by 4 bases, with 14 bases left in between. Germline CDR1 SGDLS, CDR2 YYNGEE. The CDR3 DNA is TGTGCCAGCAGCGGAACCCAGCGGGTGTACAATGAGCAGTTCTTC. Its protein product is CASSGTQRVYNEQFF.

The genes are TRBV28 and TRBJ2-7; TRBD1 matches at 11 bases. V shed 5 bases, J shed 3 bases, and the junction held 9 bases outside the gene matches. Germline V CDR1 and CDR2: MDHEN, SYDVKM. This CDR3 has 16 residues. CDR3 protein: CASSPSGTGGFYEQYF. The CDR3 DNA reads as TGTGCCAGCAGTCCCTCCGGGACAGGGGGTTTCTACGAGCAGTACTTC.